The entry that follows covers one T cell receptor (beta chain) sequence. These data belong to a study of CD8 T cells in Susac syndrome. Sequencing of TCR beta drew on CD8+ and CD4+ T cells from blood. In contrast to the negatively isolated CD8+ and CD4+ T cells, TEMRA cells were FACS-enriched. Reverse transcription of about 0.5 to 1 ug RNA was carried out with random hexamers. The amplification used immunoSEQ multiplex PCR on TCR beta CDR3; it spanned 54 Vbeta and 13 Jbeta. TCRdb processed the immunoSEQ multiplex PCR reads anew with MiXCR; each CDR3 protein has one entry. The table lists 400,000 or so distinct CDR3 sequences, approximately 89% of them singletons. The receptor was derived from a human donor with multiple sclerosis. The material sequenced was CD8+ T cells from PBMCs.

The CDR3 protein is CASSSDLTGASVDGYTF. The CDR3 DNA follows: TGTGCCAGCAGCTCCGACCTGACCGGGGCCAGTGTCGATGGCTACACCTTC. The rearrangement joins TRBV7-2 to TRBJ1-2; D possibly corresponds to TRBD1 (5 bases). Germline V gene data show CDR1 as SGHTA and CDR2 as FQGNSA. This CDR3 region has 17 residues. V dropped 4 bases and J dropped 6 bases, with 24 bases sitting between them.